Here is one T cell receptor (beta chain) with its context. As yet, its antigen is unknown. PCR was performed using 60 Vbeta and 13 Jbeta primers. The method was immunoSEQ multiplex PCR; TCRdb's version includes in-frame clones alone and lacks a portion of them. The sample yields some 120,000 clones, over 60% seen once. This entry comes from a study of cytomegalovirus exposure and HLA in healthy donors. Study observations and caveats: After further analysis at a later stage, roughly 16,000 TCR beta sequences were associated with HLA alleles at 0.05 false discovery rate. Available immune exposure information was restricted to CMV serostatus only.

Germline CDR1 is SEHNR and CDR2 is FQNEAQ (reference sequence). V was shortened by 1 base and J by 6 bases, with 13 bases between the two germline ends. The CDR3 sequence is 15 residues long. The TCR comes from a young man in good health and CMV-seropositive. J is TRBJ1-5 and V is TRBV7-9, with D maybe TRBD1 (5 bases). Sequenced: PBMCs. The CDR3 loop is CASSLGPGIGQPQHF. In DNA, the CDR3 is TGTGCCAGCAGCTTAGGACCAGGGATTGGTCAGCCCCAGCATTTT.